This is a list of T cell receptor beta chains from one sample in a study of blood T cell repertoires in COVID-19. Only in-frame clones appear in the TCRdb table, and some are missing; sequencing was by immunoSEQ multiplex PCR. The sample yields roughly 81,000 clones, around 83% seen once. The sample consisted of peripheral blood. Source of these receptors: a woman in her seventies with acute or convalescent COVID-19. Each CDR3 is given with its conserved first and last residue. The order of the fields is clone size, V gene, J gene, D gene, CDR3 protein, CDR3 DNA. D genes are given only for firm matches. Only some rows state a clone size, as once, few, many or a class for expanded clones.

once	TRBV27	TRBJ2-4	NA	CASSLSGIGGGRSKNIQYF	TGTGCCAGCAGTTTATCCGGGATAGGAGGGGGCAGGTCCAAAAACATTCAGTACTTC
NA	TRBV28	TRBJ2-2	TRBD1	CASSLSTGGGTGELFF	TGTGCCAGCAGTTTATCAACAGGGGGCGGCACCGGGGAGCTGTTTTTT
NA	TRBV19	TRBJ1-1	NA	CASSISLNTEAFF	TGTGCCAGTAGTATTTCTTTGAACACTGAAGCTTTCTTT
NA	TRBV11-2	TRBJ2-7	NA	CASSLQTAYEQYF	TGTGCCAGCAGCTTACAAACAGCCTACGAGCAGTACTTC
NA	TRBV10-3	TRBJ1-1	NA	CAISESSGLTGTNTEAFF	TGTGCCATCAGTGAGTCATCAGGGCTGACTGGAACTAACACTGAAGCTTTCTTT
NA	TRBV6-5	TRBJ2-5	NA	CASTAPLSQTQYF	TGTGCCAGCACAGCGCCCCTTAGTCAGACCCAGTACTTC
NA	TRBV27	TRBJ2-2	TRBD2	CASSLILAGGRGELFF	TGTGCCAGCAGCCTGATCCTAGCGGGGGGACGAGGAGAGCTGTTTTTT
NA	TRBV11-1	TRBJ2-2	TRBD1	CASSPDRGANTGELFF	TGTGCCAGCAGCCCAGACAGGGGAGCGAACACCGGGGAGCTGTTTTTT
NA	TRBV28	TRBJ2-7	TRBD1	CASYSEPGQGTYEQYF	TGTGCCAGCTATTCCGAGCCGGGACAGGGAACCTACGAGCAGTACTTC
once	TRBV6-1	TRBJ1-4	TRBD1	CASSESTGFGKLFF	TGTGCCAGCAGTGAATCGACAGGGTTTGGAAAACTGTTTTTT
NA	TRBV5-1	TRBJ2-3	NA	CASNPPTSTDTQYF	TGCGCCAGCAACCCCCCAACTAGCACAGATACGCAGTATTTT
NA	TRBV30	TRBJ1-5	NA	CAWTPSGAQPQHF	TGTGCCTGGACCCCTTCTGGGGCTCAGCCCCAGCATTTT
NA	TRBV2	TRBJ1-4	NA	CASKGPEGSEKLFF	TGTGCCAGCAAGGGTCCGGAGGGCTCCGAAAAACTGTTTTTT
NA	TRBV19	TRBJ1-3	NA	CASSYQRGRAGNTIYF	TGTGCCAGTAGTTACCAGAGGGGGAGGGCTGGAAACACCATATATTTT
NA	TRBV7-9	TRBJ1-2	NA	CASSLVSGGFFGYTF	TGTGCCAGCAGCTTAGTCTCGGGGGGCTTTTTTGGCTACACCTTC
NA	TRBV18	TRBJ2-5	NA	CASSLLGRSETQYF	TGTGCCAGCTCTCTACTTGGGCGAAGCGAGACCCAGTACTTC
NA	TRBV18	TRBJ2-3	TRBD2	CASSPPQVGTSMSDTQYF	TGTGCCAGCTCACCACCGCAAGTTGGGACTAGCATGTCAGATACGCAGTATTTT
NA	TRBV3-1/TRBV3-2	TRBJ2-5	NA	CASTPSATNQETQYF	TGTGCCAGCACCCCTAGCGCCACTAACCAAGAGACCCAGTACTTC
once	TRBV5-6	TRBJ1-2	TRBD1	CASRSDRVIGYTF	TGTGCCAGCAGATCTGACAGGGTAATTGGCTACACCTTC
once	TRBV9	TRBJ2-1	TRBD2	CASSSHSGGFNEQFF	TGTGCCAGCAGCTCCCACTCGGGGGGTTTCAATGAGCAGTTCTTC
NA	TRBV2	TRBJ2-4	NA	CASSEPGRGAQYF	TGTGCCAGCAGTGAACCGGGGCGGGGTGCTCAGTACTTC
once	TRBV5-4	TRBJ2-3	NA	CASSLASLSSRTSTDTQYF	TGTGCCAGCAGCTTGGCTTCCCTTAGTAGCCGTACTAGCACAGATACGCAGTATTTT
NA	TRBV5-4	TRBJ1-1	TRBD1	CASSLNGGQVEAFF	TGTGCCAGCAGCTTGAACGGGGGACAGGTCGAAGCTTTCTTT
NA	TRBV28	TRBJ1-1	NA	CASSRRGGSFMNTEAFF	TGTGCCAGCAGTCGTAGGGGGGGGTCGTTTATGAACACTGAAGCTTTCTTT
NA	TRBV6-5	TRBJ1-1	TRBD1	CASSTGARGTEAFF	TGTGCCAGCAGTACAGGGGCGCGGGGCACTGAAGCTTTCTTT
NA	TRBV28	TRBJ1-5	NA	CASTYSGQRYSNQPQHF	TGTGCCAGCACCTACTCCGGACAGAGATATAGCAATCAGCCCCAGCATTTT
NA	TRBV7-9	TRBJ2-5	NA	CASSFQDEETQYF	TGTGCCAGCAGCTTCCAAGATGAGGAGACCCAGTACTTC
NA	TRBV5-1	TRBJ1-2	NA	CASSPVPGYLMDYGYTF	TGCGCCAGCAGCCCTGTCCCGGGTTATCTAATGGACTATGGCTACACCTTC
NA	TRBV24-1	TRBJ2-2	TRBD1	CATSDTGTGHTGELFF	TGTGCCACCAGTGATACCGGGACAGGGCACACCGGGGAGCTGTTTTTT
NA	TRBV2	TRBJ2-5	TRBD2	CASSERFSGEYKETQYF	TGTGCCAGCAGTGAGCGCTTTAGCGGGGAATATAAAGAGACCCAGTACTTC
NA	TRBV4-1	TRBJ2-1	NA	CASSKRDNEQFF	TGCGCCAGCAGCAAGCGGGACAATGAGCAGTTCTTC
NA	TRBV6-6	TRBJ2-1	NA	CASSGEGQGGDNEQFF	TGTGCCAGCAGTGGGGAAGGACAGGGAGGGGACAATGAGCAGTTCTTC
NA	TRBV6-1	TRBJ1-5	TRBD1	CASSEGGGFSNQPQHF	TGTGCCAGCAGTGAAGGAGGGGGCTTTAGCAATCAGCCCCAGCATTTT
NA	TRBV27	TRBJ1-5	NA	CASSLSRYSNQPQHF	TGTGCCAGCAGTTTATCCAGGTATAGCAATCAGCCCCAGCATTTT
NA	TRBV2	TRBJ1-1	NA	CAGSPTDNTEAFF	TGTGCCGGATCACCGACAGATAACACTGAAGCTTTCTTT
NA	TRBV6-6	TRBJ1-5	NA	CASSYSRGKPQHF	TGTGCCAGCAGTTACTCCAGGGGTAAGCCCCAGCATTTT
NA	TRBV29-1	TRBJ1-2	TRBD1	CSVELGQGVNYGYTF	TGCAGCGTTGAACTCGGACAGGGGGTAAACTATGGCTACACCTTC
NA	TRBV7-8	TRBJ1-2	TRBD1	CASSPRTGDIYGYTF	TGTGCCAGCAGCCCCAGGACAGGGGATATCTATGGCTACACCTTC
NA	TRBV11-3	TRBJ2-3	NA	CASIPGHLNTDTQYF	TGTGCCAGCATCCCGGGACACCTAAACACAGATACGCAGTATTTT
NA	TRBV20-1	TRBJ2-5	TRBD2	CSASGSSGGFQETQYF	TGCAGTGCTAGTGGGTCTAGCGGGGGGTTCCAAGAGACCCAGTACTTC
NA	TRBV5-4	TRBJ1-2	TRBD1	CASSLPDPGQGNGYTF	TGTGCCAGCAGCCTACCTGACCCGGGACAGGGTAACGGCTACACCTTC
NA	TRBV30	TRBJ1-2	TRBD1	CAWSGPQGEYYGYTF	TGTGCCTGGAGTGGACCCCAGGGGGAGTACTATGGCTACACCTTC
NA	TRBV5-6	TRBJ2-4	NA	CASSTQNIQYF	TGTGCCAGCAGCACACAAAACATTCAGTACTTC
NA	TRBV19	TRBJ2-3	NA	CASTPKYPGLLPLTDTQYF	TGTGCCAGTACCCCAAAATACCCGGGACTCCTACCACTCACAGATACGCAGTATTTT